These 20 T cell receptor beta chains came from one sample sequenced in a study of blood T cell repertoires in COVID-19. Repertoires were generated with immunoSEQ multiplex PCR, while TCRdb's copy carries only in-frame clones and drops some. The sample comprises hundreds of thousands of clones, approximately 90% of which are singletons, and around 0.7% rests with the top ten. The source material was peripheral blood. These receptors originate from a man in his forties with acute or convalescent COVID-19.

This sequence joins TRBV12-3 or TRBV12-4 and TRBJ1-5; D may be TRBD1 (5 bases). With 3 bases removed from V and 6 bases from J, the gap between germline ends came to 9 bases. The CDR3 spans 13 residues. The CDR3 DNA follows: TGTGCCAGCAGTTTGCAGGGAGGTCAGCCCCAGCATTTT. It yields the protein CASSLQGGQPQHF.

This chain joins TRBV5-1 and TRBJ2-7; D possibly corresponds to TRBD2 (7 bases). Trimming took 3 bases from V and 0 from J, leaving 16 bases between them. The CDR3 is 16 residues long. In germline, CDR1 is SGHRS, CDR2 YFSETQ. CDR3 sequence reads: CASSWGRGLSSYEQYF. The CDR3 bases are TGCGCCAGCAGCTGGGGGCGGGGGCTCAGCTCCTACGAGCAGTACTTC.

The chain joins TRBV19 to TRBJ2-3, with a possible D match to TRBD1 (6 bases). Trimming cost V 5 bases and J 4 bases, with 13 bases left between them. Germline V gene lookup returns CDR1 LNHDA and CDR2 SQIVND (reference sequence). This CDR3 has 14 amino acids. DNA of the CDR3: TGTGCCAGTAGTTCATTTGGGGGCGCAGATACGCAGTATTTT. Translation: CASSSFGGADTQYF. The variable domain in full, completed from reference TRBV19 and TRBJ2-3, reads DGGITQSPKYLFRKEGQNVTLSCEQNLNHDAMYWYRQDPGQGLRLIYYSQIVNDFQKGDIAEGYSVSREKKESFPLTVTSAQKNPTAFYLCASSSFGGADTQYFGPGTRLTVL.

This chain joins TRBV19 and TRBJ2-1, with 9 bases fitting TRBD2. CDR1 and CDR2 (germline): LNHDA, SQIVND (reference sequence). Losses at the gene ends were 4 bases for V and 4 bases for J; bases not matched to a gene: 11. CDR3 length equals 17 residues. CDR3 bases: TGTGCCAGTAGTACTCTAGTTAGCGGGAGTAGGTACAATGAGCAGTTCTTC. Translating gives CASSTLVSGSRYNEQFF.

The rearrangement links TRBV6-5 to TRBJ2-3; 8 bases fit TRBD2. The length of the CDR3 is 14 residues. CDR1 and CDR2 from the germline V gene are MNHEY and SVGAGI. The J segment lost 6 bases and the V segment lost 6 bases, leaving 8 bases of the junction unmatched. CDR3 nucleotide sequence: TGTGCCAGCAGGCCGGGACTAGTGGCCGATACGCAGTATTTT. Protein product: CASRPGLVADTQYF.

This chain connects TRBV7-3 to TRBJ1-2; TRBD1 matches at 8 bases. The V gene end was trimmed by 5 bases and the J gene end by 4 bases; junction bases not matched to a gene: 6. The CDR3 loop spans 14 amino acids. The germline V gene has CDR1 SGHTA and CDR2 FQGTGA. CDR3 region: CASSPQGEGYGYTF. CDR3 in DNA: TGTGCCAGCAGCCCACAGGGGGAGGGCTATGGCTACACCTTC. The full variable domain, its missing parts supplied by reference TRBV7-3 and TRBJ1-2, is GAGVSQTPSNKVTEKGKYVELRCDPISGHTALYWYRQSLGQGPEFLIYFQGTGAADDSGLPNDRFFAVRPEGSVSTLKIQRTERGDSAVYLCASSPQGEGYGYTFGSGTRLTVV.

V and J are TRBV19 and TRBJ2-1; TRBD2 aligns across 8 bases. In germline, CDR1 is LNHDA, CDR2 SQIVND (reference sequence). Losses at the gene ends were 6 bases for V and 0 bases for J; bases not matched to a gene: 4. The CDR3 extends over 15 amino acids. In nucleotides, the CDR3 is TGTGCCAGTAGCACCAGCGGGAGCTCCTACAATGAGCAGTTCTTC. Encoded protein: CASSTSGSSYNEQFF.

The V gene is TRBV10-1, the J gene TRBJ2-2; 7 bases align to TRBD1. After removal of 5 bases from V and 0 bases from J, the junction contained 6 bases not matched to a gene. This CDR3 has 16 residues. CDR1 is WNHNN, CDR2 SYGVQD, per germline (reference sequence). In nucleotides, the CDR3 is TGCGCCAGCAGTAAAAACAGGGGCCCGAACACCGGGGAGCTGTTTTTT. Protein product: CASSKNRGPNTGELFF.

The sample holds one count of this clone. This chain connects TRBV4-1 to TRBJ1-2, with D maybe TRBD1 (5 bases). The V end lost 4 bases, the J end lost 2 bases, and 17 bases lay between the germline ends. The CDR3 is 16 amino acids. The germline V gene encodes CDR1 MGHRA and CDR2 YSYEKL. CDR3 nucleotide sequence: TGCGCCAGCAGCCGGTCGGGGGGACGGACCAACTATGGCTACACCTTC. Protein product: CASSRSGGRTNYGYTF.

This chain joins TRBV29-1 and TRBJ1-2; 8 bases line up with TRBD1. Per germline, CDR1 SQVTM and CDR2 ANQGSEA. V lost 4 bases, J lost 4 bases, and 8 bases stayed unmatched. CDR3 size: 14 residues. DNA for the CDR3: TGCAGCGTTGTAAGGACAGGGCTCCTCTATGGCTACACCTTC. The encoded protein is CSVVRTGLLYGYTF.

The chain recombines TRBV6-5 with TRBJ2-3; 9 nucleotides agree with TRBD2. The junction had 2 bases not matched to a gene; V was cut back by 0 bases and J by 1 base. The CDR3 has 16 residues. CDR1 and CDR2 (germline): MNHEY, SVGAGI. CDR3 loop: CASSYSPSGGTDTQYF. CDR3 nucleotide sequence: TGTGCCAGCAGTTACTCGCCTAGCGGGGGCACAGATACGCAGTATTTT.

The chain employs TRBV6-5 and TRBJ2-5, with 7 bases aligning to TRBD2. The ends lost 5 bases at V and 1 base at J; junction bases unmatched: 4. Germline V lookup: CDR1 MNHEY, CDR2 SVGAGI. The CDR3 contains 14 residues. CDR3: CASSPLASQETQYF. CDR3 nucleotide sequence: TGTGCCAGCAGTCCACTAGCGTCCCAAGAGACCCAGTACTTC.

The chain links TRBV7-2 to TRBJ2-1, with 10 positions matching TRBD2. CDR1 is SGHTA, CDR2 FQGNSA, per germline. The CDR3 runs 16 residues. V dropped 1 base and J dropped 10; count of bases not matched to a gene: 10. This CDR3 is CASSLVSSGGAWEQFF. In DNA form, the CDR3 reads TGTGCCAGCAGCTTAGTTTCCAGCGGGGGGGCCTGGGAGCAGTTCTTC.

The genes are TRBV24-1 and TRBJ2-1, with TRBD2 matching over 10 bases. This CDR3 spans 16 amino acids. Per the germline V gene, CDR1 is KGHDR and CDR2 is SFDVKD. The junction had 5 bases not matched to a gene; V was cut back by 0 bases and J by 7 bases. The CDR3 DNA reads as TGTGCCACCAGTGATTTGTCTAGCGGGAGTCTAAATGAGCAGTTCTTC. It encodes CATSDLSSGSLNEQFF.

V gene TRBV6-5 combines with J gene TRBJ2-2, with D possibly matching TRBD2 (7 bases). The CDR3 covers 16 residues. Germline CDR1 MNHEY, CDR2 SVGAGI. Trimming shortened V by 4 bases and J by 2 bases, and 14 bases separated the two germline ends. The CDR3 nucleotides read TGTGCCAGCAGTTCCCCACCGGGGGGCAACACCGGGGAGCTGTTTTTT. Its protein is CASSSPPGGNTGELFF.

This sequence joins TRBV29-1 and TRBJ1-1, with 9 bases that match TRBD1. Germline V gene lookup returns CDR1 SQVTM and CDR2 ANQGSEA. The CDR3 consists of 13 residues. After removal of 6 bases from V and 3 bases from J, the junction contained 5 bases not matched to a gene. The CDR3 nucleotides are TGCAGCGTCCGGACAGGGGAGGACACTGAAGCTTTCTTT. Translated, it gives CSVRTGEDTEAFF. Based on the CDR3 plus reference TRBV29-1 and TRBJ1-1, the full variable domain is SAVISQKPSRDICQRGTSLTIQCQVDSQVTMMFWYRQQPGQSLTLIATANQGSEATYESGFVIDKFPISRPNLTFSTLTVSNMSPEDSSIYLCSVRTGEDTEAFFGQGTRLTVV.

This chain connects TRBV6-5 to TRBJ1-1; D call uncertain. Germline loops: CDR1 MNHEY, CDR2 SVGAGI. Trimming shortened V by 0 bases and J by 6 bases, and 11 bases separated the two germline ends. This CDR3 contains 14 residues. The CDR3 region is CASSYSRRRPEAFF. CDR3 sequence (DNA): TGTGCCAGCAGTTACTCGAGGCGGCGGCCTGAAGCTTTCTTT.

J is TRBJ1-1 and V is TRBV6-5; 10 nucleotides line up with TRBD1. Germline-derived CDR1 and CDR2 are MNHEY and SVGAGI. CDR3 length equals 14 residues. The J segment lost 4 bases and the V segment lost 5 bases, leaving 4 bases of the junction unmatched. In DNA, the CDR3 is TGTGCCAGCAGTACTGGACAGGGGGTCACTGAAGCTTTCTTT. Translated, it gives CASSTGQGVTEAFF.

The sample holds one count of this clone. The chain has TRBV5-1 and TRBJ1-3; 7 bases line up with TRBD1. Trimming at V came to 4 bases and at J to 0 bases, leaving 7 bases not matched to a gene. The CDR3 spans 16 residues. Germline V lookup: CDR1 SGHRS, CDR2 YFSETQ. CDR3 residues: CASSEGQLSSGNTIYF. CDR3 in DNA: TGCGCCAGCAGCGAGGGACAGCTGAGCTCTGGAAACACCATATATTTT.

This clone has a handful of counts. The CDR3 reads CASSQDLGQHQPQHF. CDR3 coding DNA: TGCGCCAGCAGCCAAGATTTGGGGCAGCATCAGCCCCAGCATTTT. This sequence joins TRBV4-1 and TRBJ1-5; D possibly corresponds to TRBD1 (5 bases). CDR3 size: 15 residues. Germline loops: CDR1 MGHRA, CDR2 YSYEKL. V was clipped by 0 bases and J by 5 bases, with 11 bases between them.